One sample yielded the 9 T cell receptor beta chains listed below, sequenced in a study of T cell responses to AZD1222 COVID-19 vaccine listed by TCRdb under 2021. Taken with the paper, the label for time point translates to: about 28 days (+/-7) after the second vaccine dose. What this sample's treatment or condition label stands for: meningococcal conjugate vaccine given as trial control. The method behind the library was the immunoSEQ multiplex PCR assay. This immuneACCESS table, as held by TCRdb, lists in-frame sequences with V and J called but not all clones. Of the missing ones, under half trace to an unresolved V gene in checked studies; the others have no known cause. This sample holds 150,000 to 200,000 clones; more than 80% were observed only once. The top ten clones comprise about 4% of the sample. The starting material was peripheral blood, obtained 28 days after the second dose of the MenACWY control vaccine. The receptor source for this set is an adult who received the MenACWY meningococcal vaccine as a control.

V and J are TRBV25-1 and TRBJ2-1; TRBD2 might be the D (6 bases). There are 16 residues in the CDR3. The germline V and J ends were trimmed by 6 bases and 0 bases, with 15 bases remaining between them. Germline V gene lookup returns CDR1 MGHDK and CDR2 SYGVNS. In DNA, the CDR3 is TGTGCCAGCAGCCCACCCCTAGCGAGCTCCTACAATGAGCAGTTCTTC. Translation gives CASSPPLASSYNEQFF.

The CDR3 sequence: CASSLGGQGFEKLFF. The CDR3 DNA reads as TGTGCCAGCAGCTTAGGAGGGCAGGGCTTTGAAAAACTGTTTTTT. The chain has TRBV11-2 and TRBJ1-4, with a tentative D call TRBD1 (5 bases). V lost 1 base and J 7 bases, leaving 13 bases between the germline ends. The V gene's germline CDR1 is SGHAT and CDR2 FQNNGV. The CDR3 totals 15 residues.

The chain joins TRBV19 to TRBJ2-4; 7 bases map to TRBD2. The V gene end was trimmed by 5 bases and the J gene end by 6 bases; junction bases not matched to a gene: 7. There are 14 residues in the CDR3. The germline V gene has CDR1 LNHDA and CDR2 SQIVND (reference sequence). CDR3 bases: TGTGCCAGTAGTCAGGGAGGGGTTATAAACATTCAGTACTTC. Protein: CASSQGGVINIQYF.

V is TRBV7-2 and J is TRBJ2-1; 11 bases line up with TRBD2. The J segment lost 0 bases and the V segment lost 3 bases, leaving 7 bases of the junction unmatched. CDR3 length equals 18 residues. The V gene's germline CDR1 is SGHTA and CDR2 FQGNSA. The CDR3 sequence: CASSLKTSGASSYNEQFF. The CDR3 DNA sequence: TGTGCCAGCAGCTTGAAGACTAGCGGGGCCAGCTCCTACAATGAGCAGTTCTTC.

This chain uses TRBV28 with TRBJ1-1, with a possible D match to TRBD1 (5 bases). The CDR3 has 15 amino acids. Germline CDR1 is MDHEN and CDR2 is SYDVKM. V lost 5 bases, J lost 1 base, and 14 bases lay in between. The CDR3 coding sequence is TGTGCCAGCAGTGGGGGGGGAGGGACGAACACTGAAGCTTTCTTT. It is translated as CASSGGGGTNTEAFF.

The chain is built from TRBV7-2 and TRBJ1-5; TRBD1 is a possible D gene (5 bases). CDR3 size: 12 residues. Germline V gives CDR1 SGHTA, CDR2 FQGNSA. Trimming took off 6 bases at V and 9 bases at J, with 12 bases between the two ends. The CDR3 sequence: CASRSPGGPQHF. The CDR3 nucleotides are TGTGCCAGCAGGTCCCCCGGGGGGCCCCAGCATTTT.

The DNA of the CDR3 is TGTGCCTGGAGGAAAAAGGGACAGGGGGCCAACGAGCAGTACTTC. It translates to CAWRKKGQGANEQYF. The chain is built from TRBV30 and TRBJ2-7, with 12 bases aligning to TRBD1. Germline assignment: CDR1 GTSNPN and CDR2 SVGIG (reference sequence). V trimming: 3 bases; J trimming: 5 bases; junction bases outside the gene matches: 8. CDR3 length: 15 residues.

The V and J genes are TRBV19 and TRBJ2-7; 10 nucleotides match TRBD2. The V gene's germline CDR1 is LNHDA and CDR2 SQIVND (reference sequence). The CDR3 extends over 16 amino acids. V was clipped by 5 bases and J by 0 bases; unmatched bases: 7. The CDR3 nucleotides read TGTGCCAGTAGTCCCCCAATAGCGGGAGGCTCCTACGAGCAGTACTTC. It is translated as CASSPPIAGGSYEQYF.

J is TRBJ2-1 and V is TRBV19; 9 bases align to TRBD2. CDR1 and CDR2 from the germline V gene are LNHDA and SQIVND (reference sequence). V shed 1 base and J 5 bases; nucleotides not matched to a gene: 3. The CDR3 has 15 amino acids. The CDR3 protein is CASSIGLAANNEQFF. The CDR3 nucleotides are TGTGCCAGTAGTATAGGACTAGCGGCAAACAATGAGCAGTTCTTC.